This T cell receptor (beta chain) was captured in a study of CD8 T cells in ankylosing spondylitis. TCRdb fed the 5' RACE reads into MiXCR, producing one record per CDR3 protein. Here the sample spans hundreds of thousands of distinct CDR3 sequences, approximately 12% being singletons. V gave up 4 bases and J gave up 9 bases, with 16 bases separating them. The germline V gene has CDR1 LGHNA and CDR2 YSLEER. CDR3 size: 14 residues. Study-wide results and caveats: Ankylosing spondylitis blood appeared to be characterized by a TCR beta motif of eight highly homologous variants.

This clonotype was seen many times. Its cognate antigen is unknown. This receptor was obtained from a male donor with ankylosing spondylitis. Sequenced input: blood, either unsorted or a sorted T cell fraction (not recorded which). This chain links TRBV4-3 with TRBJ2-1, with D tentatively TRBD2 (5 bases). For the CDR3, the DNA is TGCGCCAGCAGCCCTGGACTGGACTTTCGTGAGCAGTTCTTC. It yields the protein CASSPGLDFREQFF.